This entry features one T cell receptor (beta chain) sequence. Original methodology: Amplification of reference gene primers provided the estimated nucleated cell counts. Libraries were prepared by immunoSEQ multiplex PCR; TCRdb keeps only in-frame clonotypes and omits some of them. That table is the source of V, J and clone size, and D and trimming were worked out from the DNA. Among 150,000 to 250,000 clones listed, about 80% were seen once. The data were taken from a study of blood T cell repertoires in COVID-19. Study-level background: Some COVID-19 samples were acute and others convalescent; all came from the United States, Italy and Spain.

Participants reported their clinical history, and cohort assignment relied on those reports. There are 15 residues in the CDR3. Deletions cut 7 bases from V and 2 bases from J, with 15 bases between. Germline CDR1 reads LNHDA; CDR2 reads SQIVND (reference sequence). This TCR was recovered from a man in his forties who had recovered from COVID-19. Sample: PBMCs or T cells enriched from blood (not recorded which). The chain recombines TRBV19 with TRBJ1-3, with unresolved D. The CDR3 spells CASKFAGGTGNTIYF. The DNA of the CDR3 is TGTGCCAGTAAATTCGCTGGAGGTACTGGAAACACCATATATTTT.